A selection of T cell receptor beta chains follows, all from one sample in a study of T cell changes during pregnancy in multiple sclerosis. Libraries were prepared by immunoSEQ multiplex PCR; TCRdb keeps only in-frame clonotypes and omits some of them. The table lists some 120,000 clones, 90% to 95% of them singletons. This material consisted of peripheral blood, taken in the third trimester of pregnancy. The origin of the receptors is a female donor with multiple sclerosis, enrolled in a pregnancy study. CDR3s include the opening cysteine and the closing phenylalanine or tryptophan. The D gene is left open where the match is weak. A clone size is listed for some rows: how often the clone was seen (once, few, many), or a class if it is expanded.

- | TRBD1 | TRBJ2-7 | TRBV30 | TGTGCCTGGAGTGTTCTTCTTTCGGGACAGGGGTTGGGGGAGCAGTACTTC | CAWSVLLSGQGLGEQYF
- | TRBD2 | TRBJ2-1 | TRBV19 | TGTGCCAGTAGAGCTCCGGGACTAGCGGGTCCAAATGAGCAGTTCTTC | CASRAPGLAGPNEQFF
- | - | TRBJ2-2 | TRBV6-1 | TGTGCCAGCAGCCGGAGGCAGGCGCACACCGGGGAGCTGTTTTTT | CASSRRQAHTGELFF
few | TRBD1 | TRBJ1-6 | TRBV7-9 | TGTGCCAGCAGCGCGGGACAGGGAACTTCACCCCTCCACTTT | CASSAGQGTSPLHF
- | - | TRBJ2-5 | TRBV18 | TGTGCCAGCTCACGACTGGAGGACTTTTACCAAGAGACCCAGTACTTC | CASSRLEDFYQETQYF
- | - | TRBJ1-1 | TRBV5-1 | TGCGCCAGCAGCTTGACCCACCAGCCAGGTTCCAGGGTGCCGGGCACTGAAGCTTTCTTT | CASSLTHQPGSRVPGTEAFF
- | TRBD1 | TRBJ1-5 | TRBV6-5 | TGTGCCAGCAGGGAAACAGGGGGACAGCCCCAGCATTTT | CASRETGGQPQHF
- | TRBD2 | TRBJ2-5 | TRBV5-1 | TGCGCCAGCAGCCCGGGGGGACTAGCGGAAGAGACCCAGTACTTC | CASSPGGLAEETQYF
- | TRBD2 | TRBJ2-7 | TRBV9 | TGTGCCAGCAGCGTAGGACTAGCGGGAAGCAACTACGAGCAGTACTTC | CASSVGLAGSNYEQYF
- | TRBD1 | TRBJ2-7 | TRBV27 | TGTGCCAGCAGTTCAGGGGGCTGGTCCTACGAGCAGTACTTC | CASSSGGWSYEQYF
few | TRBD1 | TRBJ1-1 | TRBV29-1 | TGCAGCGTGACACAGGGGGGGACTGAAGCTTTCTTT | CSVTQGGTEAFF
- | TRBD1 | TRBJ2-1 | TRBV7-9 | TGTGCCAGCAGCCAAACAGGGGTAAGGCCCTACAATGAGCAGTTCTTC | CASSQTGVRPYNEQFF
- | - | TRBJ1-1 | TRBV6-1 | TGTGCCAGCAGTGTCTATGGTTCCTCTATGGCTTTCTTT | CASSVYGSSMAFF
- | - | TRBJ2-7 | TRBV9 | TGTGCCAGCAGCGTAGGGGCGGGGAACTACGAGCAGTACTTC | CASSVGAGNYEQYF
once | TRBD1 | TRBJ1-2 | TRBV5-4 | TGTGCCAGCAGCGGGTGGCCGACAGGGGACTATGGCTACACCTTC | CASSGWPTGDYGYTF
- | TRBD2 | TRBJ2-7 | TRBV19 | TGTGCCAGTAGTATATCTAGCGGGAGGTACGAGCAGTACTTC | CASSISSGRYEQYF
few | - | TRBJ1-2 | TRBV25-1 | TGTGCCAGCAGCCCTTACGGGGGGAACTATGGCTACACCTTC | CASSPYGGNYGYTF
- | - | TRBJ2-5 | TRBV11-2 | TGTGCCAGCAGCTTAGATCTCTCGGTGGACCAAGAGACCCAGTACTTC | CASSLDLSVDQETQYF
- | TRBD1 | TRBJ1-4 | TRBV5-1 | TGCGCCAGCAGACGCCCCGACAGGGAAAATGAAAAACTGTTTTTT | CASRRPDRENEKLFF
- | - | TRBJ2-7 | TRBV1 | TGCACCAGCAGCCAAGATCCGAGACAGGGGGATTACGAGCAGTACTTC | CTSSQDPRQGDYEQYF
once | - | TRBJ1-1 | TRBV5-1 | TGCGCCAGCAGCTTGATCAAGAACACTGAAGCTTTCTTT | CASSLIKNTEAFF
- | - | TRBJ1-1 | TRBV27 | TGTGCCAGACCCTACGAAAACTTGAACACTGAAGCTTTCTTT | CARPYENLNTEAFF
- | - | TRBJ1-4 | TRBV21-1 | TGTGCCAGCAGCAAAGGGCGGGCCTATGCAACTAATGAAAAACTGTTTTTT | CASSKGRAYATNEKLFF
few | TRBD1 | TRBJ2-7 | TRBV2 | TGTGCCAGCAGGTCGGGACAGGCCTACGAGCAGTACTTC | CASRSGQAYEQYF
- | TRBD1 | TRBJ2-3 | TRBV29-1 | TGCAGCGTTGGGACAGGGTCAACCCAAGATACGCAGTATTTT | CSVGTGSTQDTQYF
- | - | TRBJ2-7 | TRBV5-6 | TGTGCCAGCAGCCCAGACTCGATCTCCTACGAGCAGTACTTC | CASSPDSISYEQYF
- | TRBD2 | TRBJ2-1 | TRBV7-2 | TGTGCCAGCAGTTCTCGGGACTACACCAATGAGCAGTTCTTC | CASSSRDYTNEQFF
- | - | TRBJ2-3 | TRBV5-1 | TGCGCCAGCAGCTCGGTCAGTACGGAGAGTACGCAGTATTTT | CASSSVSTESTQYF
- | - | TRBJ1-6 | TRBV30 | TGTGCCTCCACCGTAGGGGCTCTTGGTAATTCACCCCTCCACTTT | CASTVGALGNSPLHF
- | - | TRBJ2-1 | TRBV7-9 | TGTGCCAGCAGCTTATGGCTAGCCTCCTACAATGAGCAGTTCTTC | CASSLWLASYNEQFF
once | TRBD1 | TRBJ1-2 | TRBV5-4 | TGTGCCAGCAGCTCCGGAGGAGGACAGGGCTATGGCTACACCTTC | CASSSGGGQGYGYTF
- | TRBD1 | TRBJ1-4 | TRBV9 | TGTGCCAGCAGCGGCCGGGACAGGGGTTCGGGGGATGAAAAACTGTTTTTT | CASSGRDRGSGDEKLFF